The clone carrying this TCR beta chain was counted between two and nine times. The antigen is undetermined. This sample is drawn from a study of cytomegalovirus exposure and HLA in healthy donors. Study conclusions and caveats: As was reported, the classifier diagnosed cytomegalovirus status with high specificity and sensitivity.

The V and J ends lost 6 bases and 8 bases, in that order; junction bases with no gene match: 8. From germline, CDR1 is MNHEY and CDR2 SVGAGI. The CDR3 runs 15 residues. In the PCR, 60 Vbeta and 13 Jbeta primers were used. Produced via immunoSEQ multiplex PCR; TCRdb's table is partial and in-frame only. The table has about 150,000 clones, around 73% seen once; the top ten hold 1.5% to 2%. The chain links TRBV6-5 to TRBJ2-2, with TRBD2 matching 11 bases. The source is a woman between 18 and 30 years old in good health and CMV-seronegative. Sequencing was performed on PBMCs. In DNA, the CDR3 is TGTGCCAGCAGGTCACTAGCGGGGGATTCTGGGGAGCTGTTTTTT. This codes for CASRSLAGDSGELFF.